A selection of T cell receptor beta chains follows, all from one sample in a study of T cell repertoires in cytomegalovirus infection. TCRdb reanalysed the reads using MiXCR and keeps one entry per CDR3 protein. There are fewer than 300,000 distinct CDR3 sequences in the sample; roughly 26% occur only once, and about 14% lies in the top ten. Material for sequencing was PBMCs. All receptors derive from a human donor in good health (CMV status not recorded). Some clones in this sample may be carry-over from other donors' samples. The CDR3 runs from the conserved cysteine through the conserved F or W. The D gene is left open where the match is weak. Clone size is not always given. Where it is, it says once, few, many or a class for expanded clones.

TRBV28,TRBJ2-5,few,NA,TGTGCCAGCAGTTCTCGTGGGGGACCCGGGGGAACCCAGTACTTC,CASSSRGGPGGTQYF
TRBV11-2,TRBJ2-5,few,NA,TGTGCCAGCAGCCCCCGACAGCTCCAAGAGACCCAGTACTTC,CASSPRQLQETQYF
TRBV7-2,TRBJ1-1,many,TRBD1,TGTGCCAGCAGCTTAGCGCGGGACAGATACTTGAACACTGAAGCTTTCTTT,CASSLARDRYLNTEAFF
TRBV15,TRBJ1-5,NA,TRBD1,TGTGCCACCAGCAGAGATCGAAGACAGGGAAGTGGCAATCAGCCCCAGCATTTT,CATSRDRRQGSGNQPQHF
TRBV7-2,TRBJ1-6,many,NA,TGTGCCAGCAGCTTATCCGGGATTTCACCCCTCCACTTT,CASSLSGISPLHF
TRBV7-3,TRBJ1-5,many,NA,TGTGCCAGCAGCTTAAATCTGGTCCAGCCCCAGCATTTT,CASSLNLVQPQHF
TRBV6-5,TRBJ2-1,NA,TRBD2,TGTGCCAGCAGAAGCCGCGGGACTAGGGGTGAGCAGTTCTTC,CASRSRGTRGEQFF
TRBV30,TRBJ1-5,NA,NA,TGTGCCTGGAGTGCTCTGGGACGGTCGTATCAGCCCCAGCATTTT,CAWSALGRSYQPQHF
TRBV4-3,TRBJ1-2,many,TRBD1,TGCGCCAGCAGCCACACCACAGGGGGCGGCGGCTACACCTTC,CASSHTTGGGGYTF
TRBV15,TRBJ2-1,NA,NA,TGTGCCACCAGCAGAGATCGGAGGGACTTCAGATCCCATGAGCAGTTCTTC,CATSRDRRDFRSHEQFF
TRBV28,TRBJ2-1,NA,NA,TGTGCCAGCAGCCCAGTGACAGTTAACAATGAGCAGTTCTTC,CASSPVTVNNEQFF
TRBV23-1,TRBJ2-7,few,NA,TGCGCCAGCAGTCAATCGAACCAGTGGACCTACGAGCAGTACTTC,CASSQSNQWTYEQYF
TRBV11-2,TRBJ1-4,few,NA,TGTGCCAGCAGCCTCCAAAGACAGTTCCCCAATGAAAAACTGTTTTTT,CASSLQRQFPNEKLFF
TRBV20-1,TRBJ2-7,few,TRBD1,TGCAGTGCTACTAGGACAGGGCCCGACGAGCAGTACTTC,CSATRTGPDEQYF
TRBV29-1,TRBJ1-4,NA,TRBD1,TGCAGCGCCAGGACAGGGCTCGCTGAAAAACTGTTTTTT,CSARTGLAEKLFF
TRBV14,TRBJ1-3,NA,NA,TGTGCCAGCAGCCAAGGTCCTGGAAACACCATATATTTT,CASSQGPGNTIYF
TRBV18,TRBJ2-7,NA,NA,TGTGCCAGCTCACGGACGGTCGGGGGAGTATACGAGCAGTACTTC,CASSRTVGGVYEQYF
TRBV28,TRBJ2-4,few,NA,TGTGCCAGCAGTACCCGTACCGGGACAAACTTGTGGGTCATTCAGTACTTC,CASSTRTGTNLWVIQYF
TRBV9,TRBJ2-7,NA,TRBD1,TGTGCCAGCAGCGGGGCTTTGGGGACAGCGGCGGATGAGCAGTACTTC,CASSGALGTAADEQYF
TRBV28,TRBJ2-2,NA,NA,TGTGCCAGCAGGGGGTTTCCGACGAACACCGGGGAGCTGTTTTTT,CASRGFPTNTGELFF
TRBV6-1,TRBJ2-7,few,NA,TGTGCCAGCAGTGTTCAACAGGGATCATACGAGCAGTACTTC,CASSVQQGSYEQYF
TRBV9,TRBJ2-3,few,NA,TGTGCCAGCAGCGTAGTTACTACATCAGATACGCAGTATTTT,CASSVVTTSDTQYF
TRBV6-5,TRBJ1-2,many,NA,TGTGCCAGCAGTTACCCAGGGACTTATGGCTACACCTTC,CASSYPGTYGYTF
TRBV5-1,TRBJ2-3,NA,TRBD2,TGCGCCAGCAGGTTGACTAGCGGATCCACAGATACGCAGTATTTT,CASRLTSGSTDTQYF
TRBV7-2,TRBJ2-1,NA,NA,TGTGCCAGCAGCTTAGACCAACAAACCTACAATGAGCAGTTCTTC,CASSLDQQTYNEQFF
TRBV7-9,TRBJ2-7,NA,TRBD1,TGTGCCAGCAGCTTAAGATCGGGGGCAGGGGGCCTTGAGCAGTACTTC,CASSLRSGAGGLEQYF
TRBV19,TRBJ2-4,NA,NA,TGTGCCAGTAGTATGGGCCGCAAAAACATTCAGTACTTC,CASSMGRKNIQYF
TRBV6-2/TRBV6-3,TRBJ2-7,few,NA,TGTGCCAGCAGTAACATTTACTACGAGCAGTACTTC,CASSNIYYEQYF
TRBV28,TRBJ2-7,few,TRBD1,TGTGCCAGCAGGCTCAGGGGGCGCTACGACGAGCAGTACTTC,CASRLRGRYDEQYF
TRBV7-9,TRBJ2-7,NA,NA,TGTGCCAGCAGCTTCACCACCACCTACGAGCAGTACTTC,CASSFTTTYEQYF
TRBV20-1,TRBJ2-5,NA,TRBD2,TGCAGTGCTACCTGGACTAGCGGGGATGAGACCCAGTACTTC,CSATWTSGDETQYF
TRBV27,TRBJ2-7,NA,TRBD1,TGTGCCAGCTGGAGGGACAGGGTCTACGAGCAGTACTTC,CASWRDRVYEQYF
TRBV19,TRBJ2-3,NA,TRBD2,TGTGCCAGTAGTGCCCGGACTAGCGGATACACAGATACGCAGTATTTT,CASSARTSGYTDTQYF
TRBV7-2,TRBJ1-4,few,TRBD1,TGTGCCAGCAGCCACCCGGGACAGGGGGCTTTAGGCGAAAAACTGTTTTTT,CASSHPGQGALGEKLFF
TRBV6-1,TRBJ2-1,many,NA,TGTGCCAGCAGTTATAGGGGGACCGTCGATCTCTCCTACAATGAGCAGTTCTTC,CASSYRGTVDLSYNEQFF
TRBV19,TRBJ2-5,NA,NA,TGTGCCAGTAGTTCTAAGGTGGGGGCGGCCCAAGAGACCCAGTACTTC,CASSSKVGAAQETQYF
TRBV5-1,TRBJ2-1,NA,NA,TGCGCCAGCAGCGGGCCAGAGGGGAGCGGGACATTGTACAATGAGCAGTTCTTC,CASSGPEGSGTLYNEQFF
TRBV20-1,TRBJ2-3,NA,NA,TGCAGTCGGGCAGGTCTCACAGATACGCAGTATTTT,CSRAGLTDTQYF
TRBV5-1,TRBJ2-1,NA,NA,TGCGCCAGCAGCGTCCGGACTGAAGGTGAGCAGTTCTTC,CASSVRTEGEQFF
TRBV2,TRBJ2-3,NA,NA,TGTGCCAGCAGCCGTCAGGACGGCACAGATACGCAGTATTTT,CASSRQDGTDTQYF
TRBV27,TRBJ2-2,few,NA,TGTGCCAGCAGTCCCCCAGGGATCCCCGGGGAGCTGTTTTTT,CASSPPGIPGELFF
TRBV6-6,TRBJ2-7,few,NA,TGTGCCAGCAGTTACTCGTCCCCGTTCTACGAGCAGTACTTC,CASSYSSPFYEQYF
TRBV11-2,TRBJ1-3,NA,NA,TGTGCCAGCAGCCCGTTTCTGGGAGGAAACACCATATATTTT,CASSPFLGGNTIYF
TRBV28,TRBJ1-1,few,TRBD1,TGTGCCAGCAGTCGAGGGGGCCTGAACACTGAAGCTTTCTTT,CASSRGGLNTEAFF
TRBV7-2,TRBJ1-5,many,NA,TGTGCCAGCAGCCCACGAGTCGGGGGGATAGCTCAGCCCCAGCATTTT,CASSPRVGGIAQPQHF
TRBV28,TRBJ1-2,NA,NA,TGTGCCAGCAGTTTACAGGGGATCGACTATGGCTACACCTTC,CASSLQGIDYGYTF
TRBV12-3/TRBV12-4,TRBJ2-5,NA,NA,TGTGCCAGCAGTTCACAGAGTCTACAAGAGACCCAGTACTTC,CASSSQSLQETQYF
TRBV27,TRBJ1-5,many,NA,TGTGCCAGCAGTTTAGTGGGGTTTGGAAGCAATCAGCCCCAGCATTTT,CASSLVGFGSNQPQHF
TRBV20-1,TRBJ2-1,few,NA,TGCAGTGCCCCGGACAGTTACAATGAGCAGTTCTTC,CSAPDSYNEQFF
TRBV12-3/TRBV12-4,TRBJ1-5,few,NA,TGTGCCAGCGCCACGGGAGATAGCAATCAGCCCCAGCATTTT,CASATGDSNQPQHF
TRBV6-1,TRBJ1-6,NA,NA,TGTGCCAGCAGCCTATCGGGGGGGTTGAGCTCCTATAATTCACCCCTCCACTTT,CASSLSGGLSSYNSPLHF
TRBV6-6,TRBJ1-5,many,NA,TGTGCCAGCAGTCCTCCAGGGTCCCGCAATCAGCCCCAGCATTTT,CASSPPGSRNQPQHF
TRBV6-2/TRBV6-3,TRBJ2-1,few,TRBD1,TGTGCCAGCAGTTTTATCGGACAGGGGGGAATTAGCTCCTACAATGAGCAGTTCTTC,CASSFIGQGGISSYNEQFF
TRBV7-3,TRBJ1-3,NA,NA,TGTGCCAGCAGCCGCGCGGGCGTTTCTGGAAACACCATATATTTT,CASSRAGVSGNTIYF